This T cell receptor (beta chain) came from a study of blood T cells in healthy people across ages (dated by TCRdb to 2014 to 2015). At the level of the whole study: In model experiments, template switching captured roughly one uniquely barcoded TCR beta cDNA molecule for every two T cells. Four age groups were formed from the donors: young (average 16 years), middle-aged (roughly 38), aged (about 68) and long-lived (around 82). The study measured age-related changes in TCR beta repertoire diversity using deep sequencing normalized with unique cDNA molecular identifiers. Using the same blood draw, the study looked at two additional independent replicas of 1 million unique cDNA reads for two donors, one aged 18 to 29 and the other aged 80 or older. To avoid experimental bias, donors of different ages were spread randomly across the sequencing lanes.

What the work shows at the level of the full study, not this receptor alone: Bulk unsorted PBMC profiling prevented conclusive comparison of naive and antigen-experienced compartments. As age increased, observed TCR beta diversity per million T cells dropped in a roughly linear way, and a significant reduction was already evident by age approximately 40. The CMV infection status of donors was not known, potentially confounding age-related changes in expanded clonotypes. Estimates of total diversity based on one million sequenced T cells were regarded as lower bounds and as underestimates. Compared with the aged group, more naive CD4+ T cells, fewer expanded clones and increased TCR diversity were shown by the long-lived group, suggesting age selection. A strong correlation was found between observed TCR beta diversity and the percentage of naive T cells measured by flow cytometry.

Preparation of the library involved 5' RACE. The listed sequencing device is Illumina HiSeq 2500. The second PCR ran for about 6 to 12 cycles and used a J-beta primer mix along with a sample-barcoded 5' primer. Each TCR beta cDNA molecule received a unique molecular identifier from a template-switch 5' adaptor carrying 12 random nucleotides. At least 2.5 million CDR3-containing paired-end reads were obtained from each sample. The Mint cDNA synthesis kit, primed by a TRBC-specific oligonucleotide, was used to synthesize first-strand cDNA from all RNA. All cDNA was treated with uracil-DNA glycosylase and then went through a first 18-cycle PCR with the universal primers M1SS and BC2_uni_R. Per the source publication's procedure: Normalization of each sample was performed by random selection of 1 million high-quality reads, each carrying a distinct molecular identifier. Reads sharing molecular identifiers were discarded rather than binned into consensus sequences. MiTCR, with a Q25 quality threshold and the strictest error-elimination algorithm, was used for CDR3 identification, clonotype clustering and error correction. A nonparametric unseen species model using Euler transformation provided a lower-bound estimate of total TCR beta diversity. TCRdb redid the processing of the public reads, applying fastp at Q25 and MiXCR, and retained in-frame beta chains. When rows share a CDR3 protein, they turn into one entry using the most common DNA and genes. The V and J calls, along with clone size, are taken from TCRdb and not from the paper's own processing. The sample records fewer than 800,000 distinct CDR3 sequences, roughly 50% of which are singletons. Under 35% of the sample is held by the ten biggest clonotypes.

The donors were 40 or so Caucasian individuals from Russia, aged roughly 6 to 100 years, who were systemically healthy. Roughly 9 milliliters of peripheral blood were drawn from each donor into EDTA-treated Vacutainer tubes. Ficoll-Paque density-gradient centrifugation was used to isolate PBMCs, with at least 6.5 million obtained per sample. Total RNA, at least 6 micrograms per sample, was extracted from PBMCs with Trizol reagent. For every donor, flow cytometry on a PBMC aliquot measured the percentage of naive CD45RAhigh/CD27high T cells. This clonotype occurred a few times. The antigen this receptor binds is unknown. Nothing much larger sits one base from this clone, and base qualities are not available. Material: blood. This receptor was taken from an older woman in good health.

The CDR3 sequence is CATSEPHPGLASNEQFF. The DNA sequence is TGTGCCACCAGTGAGCCCCACCCGGGACTAGCATCCAATGAGCAGTTCTTC. The V and J genes are TRBV24-1 and TRBJ2-1, and 9 bases in between align with TRBD2. For this chain, trimming is 4 bases at the V end and 6 bases at the J end, and the number of junction bases without a gene match is 12. The CDR3 runs 17 residues from the cysteine to the phenylalanine. Only the CDR3 part of the read is kept: 51 bases, read in frame from the first base. From the germline V gene, CDR1 is KGHDR and CDR2 is SFDVKD.